What follows are 21 T cell receptor beta chains derived from one specimen sequenced in a study of cytomegalovirus exposure and HLA in healthy donors. Primers: 60 Vbeta forward and 13 Jbeta reverse. Some clones are missing from TCRdb's copy, which holds only in-frame ones; the method was immunoSEQ multiplex PCR. The data hold 190,000 or so clones, with 80% to 85% observed a single time. Sequencing was carried out using PBMCs. The receptors derive from a woman between 50 and 59 years old in good health and CMV-seropositive.

The genes are TRBV5-6 and TRBJ1-2, with 8 bases matching TRBD1. Germline V lookup: CDR1 SGHDT, CDR2 YYEEEE. The V and J ends lost 4 bases and 0 bases, in that order; junction bases with no gene match: 8. There are 16 residues in the CDR3. The CDR3 loop is CASSLGQGETNYGYTF. CDR3 coding DNA: TGTGCCAGCAGCCTTGGACAGGGAGAGACTAACTATGGCTACACCTTC.

This clone was counted a single time. This rearrangement joins TRBV7-3 to TRBJ2-1; D may be TRBD1 (6 bases). Germline V gives CDR1 SGHTA, CDR2 FQGTGA. The CDR3 loop spans 15 amino acids. The germline V and J ends were trimmed by 4 bases and 7 bases, with 17 bases remaining between them. CDR3 sequence reads: CASSSMPTQGNEQFF. The CDR3 DNA sequence: TGTGCCAGCAGCTCGATGCCCACGCAGGGGAATGAGCAGTTCTTC.

V usage is TRBV7-7 and J usage is TRBJ2-5; 9 bases match TRBD2. CDR1 and CDR2 (germline): SSHAT, FNYEAQ (reference sequence). This CDR3 contains 17 residues. The V gene end was trimmed by 1 base and the J gene end by 1 base; junction bases not matched to a gene: 7. CDR3 sequence reads: CASSLGGSSGTQETQYF. For the CDR3, the DNA is TGTGCCAGCAGCTTAGGCGGATCTAGCGGGACCCAAGAGACCCAGTACTTC.

The chain employs TRBV5-5 and TRBJ2-7; TRBD1 aligns across 8 bases. Germline CDR1 reads SGHKS; CDR2 reads YYEKEE (reference sequence). The ends lost 0 bases at V and 3 bases at J; junction bases unmatched: 2. CDR3 size: 14 residues. CDR3 in DNA: TGTGCCAGCAGCTTGGAGGACAGGGTCTACGAGCAGTACTTC. Protein: CASSLEDRVYEQYF.

The chain has TRBV2 and TRBJ2-3, with D possibly TRBD2 on 6 matching bases. Germline CDR1 SNHLY, CDR2 FYNNEI. V lost 6 bases and J lost 5, with 9 bases in between. The CDR3 sequence is 12 residues long. The CDR3 sequence: CASRLGGDTQYF. CDR3 in DNA: TGTGCCAGCAGATTGGGGGGAGATACGCAGTATTTT.

This chain joins TRBV6-5 and TRBJ2-5, with a possible D match to TRBD1 (5 bases). The CDR3 has 15 amino acids. Germline values: CDR1 MNHEY, CDR2 SVGAGI. Deletions cut 4 bases from V and 5 bases from J, with 17 bases between. In nucleotides, the CDR3 is TGTGCCAGCAGTTCGCCGGCTCAGGGTGAGGAGACCCAGTACTTC. It is translated as CASSSPAQGEETQYF.

This clone has only a few counts. One end of the junction fails to match germline, which may point to a read error. The chain is built from TRBV10-3 and TRBJ1-5, with 7 bases fitting TRBD1. The CDR3 totals 14 residues. Germline lookup yields CDR1 ENHRY and CDR2 SYGVKD. The CDR3 sequence is CAISEGTDNPPQHF. CDR3 nucleotides: TGTGCCATCAGTGAAGGGACAGATAATCCGCCCCAGCATTTT.

This chain connects TRBV18 to TRBJ2-7; D ambiguous. The ends were cut back, 2 bases at V and 2 bases at J, with 7 bases in the middle. The CDR3 spans 13 residues. Germline CDR1 reads KGHSH; CDR2 reads LQKENI. The CDR3 protein is CASSPGLTYEQYF. CDR3 in DNA: TGTGCCAGCTCACCAGGCCTTACCTACGAGCAGTACTTC.

This chain links TRBV7-3 with TRBJ2-6; D unclear. The germline CDR1 and CDR2 sequences are SGHTA and FQGTGA. This CDR3 region has 16 residues. Trimming pared 5 bases from V and 0 bases from J, leaving 11 bases between. The CDR3 bases are TGTGCCAGCAGCCCCCAACGGGTCTCTGGGGCCAACGTCCTGACTTTC. Translating it yields CASSPQRVSGANVLTF. The whole variable domain, remainder taken from reference TRBV7-3 and TRBJ2-6, is GAGVSQTPSNKVTEKGKYVELRCDPISGHTALYWYRQSLGQGPEFLIYFQGTGAADDSGLPNDRFFAVRPEGSVSTLKIQRTERGDSAVYLCASSPQRVSGANVLTFGAGSRLTVL.

The chain combines TRBV19 with TRBJ1-2, with D hard to call. Germline lookup yields CDR1 LNHDA and CDR2 SQIVND (reference sequence). This CDR3 region has 13 residues. Trimming pared 6 bases from V and 0 bases from J, leaving 8 bases between. Here the CDR3 reads CASRAEANYGYTF. The CDR3 DNA reads as TGTGCCAGTAGGGCAGAAGCTAACTATGGCTACACCTTC.

Worth noting for this clone: The CDR3 carries no conserved terminal phenylalanine or tryptophan, so it likely arises from a read error. The DNA is omitted, as the CDR3 cannot be located on it reliably, and the CDR3 follows TCRdb's listing. The CDR3 reads CASQGLSP. The chain recombines TRBV18 with TRBJ2-7; TRBD1 was called by the table and not checked on the DNA. Ends included, the CDR3 has 8 residues. Germline CDR1 KGHSH, CDR2 LQKENI.

This rearrangement joins TRBV28 to TRBJ2-7; 9 nucleotides line up with TRBD1. The CDR3 covers 15 residues. Germline CDR1 is MDHEN and CDR2 is SYDVKM. The V segment lost 6 bases and the J segment 4 bases; nucleotides outside the gene matches: 10. In DNA form, the CDR3 reads TGTGCCAGCAGGAGTCCCGGGACAGGGCAATACGAGCAGTACTTC. Encoded protein: CASRSPGTGQYEQYF.

This chain joins TRBV30 and TRBJ2-7; 7 positions agree with TRBD1. J gave up 8 bases and V 6 bases, and 4 bases lay outside the gene matches. The CDR3 is 10 residues long. Germline lookup yields CDR1 GTSNPN and CDR2 SVGIG (reference sequence). The CDR3 protein is CACGQAKQYF. DNA of the CDR3: TGTGCCTGCGGACAGGCGAAGCAGTACTTC.

The J gene is TRBJ1-2, the V gene TRBV4-1; D remains unclear. The CDR3 runs 14 residues. The V end was cut by 2 bases, the J end by 0 bases, with 7 bases between. Germline V gene data show CDR1 as MGHRA and CDR2 as YSYEKL. The CDR3 coding sequence is TGCGCCAGCAGCCAATCTATGGCTAACTATGGCTACACCTTC. It yields the protein CASSQSMANYGYTF.

The chain joins TRBV7-2 to TRBJ2-2; weak D call: TRBD1 (7 bases). The CDR3 loop spans 15 amino acids. Looked up from germline, CDR1 is SGHTA and CDR2 is FQGNSA. Trimming removed 3 bases from V and 3 bases from J, with 11 bases in between. CDR3 nucleotides: TGTGCCAGCAGCTTGGGCGGGACAGACACCGGGGAGCTGTTTTTT. This translates into CASSLGGTDTGELFF.

This clone was detected once. Mismatch with germline at one junction end may stem from a read error. The rearrangement joins TRBV5-1 to TRBJ2-7; 8 bases map to TRBD1. The CDR3 consists of 14 residues. Germline V gene lookup returns CDR1 SGHRS and CDR2 YFSETQ. The CDR3 DNA reads as TGCACCAGCAGCACCGGACAGGGATCCTACGAGCAGTACTTC. Translated: CTSSTGQGSYEQYF. The complete variable domain, with remaining parts taken from reference TRBV5-1 and TRBJ2-7, reads KAGVTQTPRYLIKTRGQQVTLSCSPISGHRSVSWYQQTPGQGLQFLFEYFSETQRNKGNFPGRFSGRQFSNSRSEMNVSTLELGDSALYLCTSSTGQGSYEQYFGPGTRLTVT.

The J gene is TRBJ1-1, the V gene TRBV28; weak D call: TRBD1 (5 bases). This CDR3 has 15 amino acids. Germline CDR1 MDHEN, CDR2 SYDVKM. V lost 7 bases, J lost 0 bases, and 15 bases lay in between. The CDR3 DNA is TGTGCCAGCATTGCGGGGGGAACAATGAACACTGAAGCTTTCTTT. Translating it yields CASIAGGTMNTEAFF.

The chain uses TRBV5-3 and TRBJ2-6, with a possible D match to TRBD2 (6 bases). TRBV5-3 is marked as an open reading frame, function uncertain. V lost 1 base and J lost 0, with 11 bases in between. The CDR3 is 17 amino acids. Here the CDR3 DNA reads TGTGCCAGAAGCTTGCCGGGAGTGCTCTCTGGGGCCAACGTCCTGACTTTC. It is translated as CARSLPGVLSGANVLTF.

The chain combines TRBV6-5 with TRBJ2-5, with a weak D call TRBD1 (6 bases). Trimming took off 5 bases at V and 4 bases at J, with 11 bases between the two ends. The CDR3 covers 13 residues. Germline CDR1 reads MNHEY; CDR2 reads SVGAGI. CDR3 nucleotide sequence: TGTGCCAGCAGTCGACAGGTCCGAGAGACCCAGTACTTC. Amino acid sequence: CASSRQVRETQYF.

The chain joins TRBV28 to TRBJ1-1; 7 nucleotides line up with TRBD1. V was pared by 10 bases and J by 3 bases, with 5 bases of the junction left unmatched. CDR1 is MDHEN and CDR2 is SYDVKM in the germline V gene. CDR3 length: 12 residues. This CDR3 reads CATLTGYTEAFF. CDR3 coding DNA: TGTGCCACCCTGACAGGGTACACTGAAGCTTTCTTT.

This chain joins TRBV29-1 and TRBJ2-1; 10 bases agree with TRBD1. This CDR3 has 15 residues. Germline V gene lookup returns CDR1 SQVTM and CDR2 ANQGSEA. V lost 6 bases and J lost 4; bases outside the gene matches: 9. The CDR3 nucleotides are TGCAGCGTCGCCGGGACAGGGGAGAGGTACAATGAGCAGTTCTTC. Translating it yields CSVAGTGERYNEQFF.